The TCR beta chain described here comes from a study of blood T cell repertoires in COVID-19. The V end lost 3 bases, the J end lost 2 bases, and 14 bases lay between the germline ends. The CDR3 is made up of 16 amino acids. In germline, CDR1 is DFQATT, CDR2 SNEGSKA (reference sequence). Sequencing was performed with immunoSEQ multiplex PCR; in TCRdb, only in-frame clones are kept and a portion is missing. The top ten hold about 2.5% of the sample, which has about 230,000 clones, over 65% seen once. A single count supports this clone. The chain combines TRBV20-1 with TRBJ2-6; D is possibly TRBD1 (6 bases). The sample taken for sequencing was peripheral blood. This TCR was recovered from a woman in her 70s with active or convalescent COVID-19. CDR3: CSASGQGRAGANVLTF. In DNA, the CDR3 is TGCAGTGCTAGTGGCCAGGGGCGGGCTGGGGCCAACGTCCTGACTTTC.